Sequencing of this T cell receptor (beta chain) was carried out in a study of CD4 and CD8 cells across lung adenocarcinoma regions. There are 13 residues in the CDR3. Germline CDR1 is MNHEY and CDR2 is SMNVEV (reference sequence). Samples came from patients with localized non-small cell lung adenocarcinoma. TCRdb redid the calling of the PCR reads with MiXCR, one entry per CDR3 protein. The sample has under 2,000 distinct CDR3 sequences, about three fifths seen once. The source material was CD4+ T cells from the margin of a lung tumor. This sequence originates from a female donor with lung adenocarcinoma. The CD4 and CD8 labels of this study may be unreliable. The rearrangement links TRBV27 to TRBJ2-5; TRBD2 might be the D (5 bases). Judging by the DNA end, TRBJ2-7 fits better; the J call may be wrong. CDR3 region: CASSLGRNYEQYF. The CDR3 nucleotides read TGTGCCAGCAGTTTAGGGAGAAACTACGAGCAGTACTTC.